Described below is a single T cell receptor beta chain sequence and its context. A read error may account for a junction end that differs from germline. These data come from a study of patients and donors after allogeneic stem cell transplantation. The CDR3 spans 15 residues. TCRdb reprocessed the RT-PCR reads with MiXCR, giving one entry per CDR3 protein. The sample lists approximately 250,000 distinct CDR3 sequences, less than 15% occurring once. Sequencing input: blood, either unsorted or a sorted T cell fraction (not recorded which). This sequence joins TRBV12-3 or TRBV12-4 and TRBJ2-5; maybe TRBD1 (6 bases). This clonotype was sampled from a human donor who was either an allogeneic HSCT recipient or a stem cell or donor lymphocyte infusion donor (not recorded which). It is not recorded whose cells these are; they may come from a transplant donor. The CDR3 DNA is TGTGCCAGCAGTCCCGGGACAAGGGAAGGGGAGACCCAGCACTTC. Amino acids: CASSPGTREGETQHF.